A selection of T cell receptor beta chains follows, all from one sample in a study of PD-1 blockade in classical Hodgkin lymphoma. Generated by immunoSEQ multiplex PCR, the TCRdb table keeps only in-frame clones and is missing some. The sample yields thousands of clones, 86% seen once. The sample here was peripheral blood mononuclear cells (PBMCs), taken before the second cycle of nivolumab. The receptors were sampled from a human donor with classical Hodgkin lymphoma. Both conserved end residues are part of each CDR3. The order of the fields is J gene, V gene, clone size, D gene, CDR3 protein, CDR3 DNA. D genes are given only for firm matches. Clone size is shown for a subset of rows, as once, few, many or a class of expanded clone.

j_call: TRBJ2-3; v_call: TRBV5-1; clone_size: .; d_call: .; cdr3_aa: CASSLRDTQYF; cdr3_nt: TGCGCCAGCAGCTTGCGCGATACGCAGTATTTT
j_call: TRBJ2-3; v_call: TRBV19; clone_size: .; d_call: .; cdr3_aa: CASSIRRGPDTQYF; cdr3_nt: TGTGCCAGTAGTATAAGGAGGGGACCAGATACGCAGTATTTT
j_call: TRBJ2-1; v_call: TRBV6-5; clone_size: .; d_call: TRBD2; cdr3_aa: CASSYAGGRSEQFF; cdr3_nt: TGTGCCAGCAGTTACGCGGGGGGGCGAAGTGAGCAGTTCTTC
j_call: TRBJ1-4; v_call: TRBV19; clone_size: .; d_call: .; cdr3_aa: CASSIGDNIGERFF; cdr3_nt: TGTGCCAGTAGTATCGGAGACAATATAGGGGAACGGTTTTTT
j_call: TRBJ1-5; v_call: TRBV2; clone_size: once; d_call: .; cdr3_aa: CASSDMTLLGSNQPQHF; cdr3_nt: TGTGCCAGCAGTGATATGACTCTTCTAGGAAGCAATCAGCCCCAGCATTTT
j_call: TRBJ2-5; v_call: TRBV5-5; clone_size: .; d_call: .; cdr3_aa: CASSLHTPETQYF; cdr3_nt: TGTGCCAGCAGCTTGCACACCCCGGAGACCCAGTACTTC
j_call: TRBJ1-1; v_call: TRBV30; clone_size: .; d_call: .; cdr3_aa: CAWRRLNTEAFF; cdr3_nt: TGTGCCTGGAGACGGTTGAACACTGAAGCTTTCTTT
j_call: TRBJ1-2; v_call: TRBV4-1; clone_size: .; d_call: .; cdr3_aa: CASSQVEQLRGYTF; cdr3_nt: TGCGCCAGCAGCCAAGTAGAGCAGCTGAGGGGCTACACCTTC
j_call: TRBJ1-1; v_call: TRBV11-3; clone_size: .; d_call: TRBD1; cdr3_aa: CASSSDRVWTEAFF; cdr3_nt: TGTGCCAGCAGCTCTGACAGGGTGTGGACTGAAGCTTTCTTT
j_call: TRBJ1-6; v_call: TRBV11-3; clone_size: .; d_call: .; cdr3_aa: CASSLENLGNSPLHF; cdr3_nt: TGTGCCAGCAGCTTAGAGAACTTGGGTAATTCACCCCTCCACTTT
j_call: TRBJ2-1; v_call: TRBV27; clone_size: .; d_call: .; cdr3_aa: CASSRFTGTKNEQFF; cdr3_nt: TGTGCCAGCAGTCGATTCACCGGGACGAAAAATGAGCAGTTCTTC
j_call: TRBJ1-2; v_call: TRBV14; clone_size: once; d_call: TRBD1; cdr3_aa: CASSFGTGSGYTF; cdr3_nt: TGTGCCAGCAGCTTCGGGACAGGGAGTGGCTACACCTTC
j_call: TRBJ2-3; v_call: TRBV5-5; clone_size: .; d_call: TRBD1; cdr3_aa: CASSRTPGTGSTDTQYF; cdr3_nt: TGTGCCAGCAGCCGGACGCCCGGGACAGGGAGCACAGATACGCAGTATTTT
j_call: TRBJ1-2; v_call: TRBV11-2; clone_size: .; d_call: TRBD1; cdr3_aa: CASSRTGTGFTYGYTF; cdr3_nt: TGTGCCAGCAGCCGCACCGGGACAGGGTTTACCTATGGCTACACCTTC
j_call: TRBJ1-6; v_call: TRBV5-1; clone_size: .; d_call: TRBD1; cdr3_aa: CASSLGPGGNNSPLHF; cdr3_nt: TGCGCCAGCAGCTTGGGGCCAGGGGGGAATAATTCACCCCTCCACTTT
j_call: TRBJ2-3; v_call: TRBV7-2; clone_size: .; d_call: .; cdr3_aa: CASSLRPGTDTQYF; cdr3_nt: TGTGCCAGCAGCTTAAGACCCGGCACAGATACGCAGTATTTT
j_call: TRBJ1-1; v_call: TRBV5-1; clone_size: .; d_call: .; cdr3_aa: CASSFGLRVGTEAFF; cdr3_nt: TGCGCCAGCAGCTTCGGGTTAAGGGTCGGCACTGAAGCTTTCTTT
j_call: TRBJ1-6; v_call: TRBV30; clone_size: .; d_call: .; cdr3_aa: CAWSGQGYNSPLHF; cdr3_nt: TGTGCCTGGAGTGGGCAGGGTTATAATTCACCCCTCCACTTT
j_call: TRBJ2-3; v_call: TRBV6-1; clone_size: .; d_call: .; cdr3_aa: CASSALGDTQYF; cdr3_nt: TGTGCCAGCAGCGCACTGGGAGATACGCAGTATTTT
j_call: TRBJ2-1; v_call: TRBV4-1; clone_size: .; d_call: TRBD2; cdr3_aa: CASSLALAGGRDEQFF; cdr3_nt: TGCGCCAGCAGCCTAGCTCTAGCGGGGGGTAGGGATGAGCAGTTCTTC
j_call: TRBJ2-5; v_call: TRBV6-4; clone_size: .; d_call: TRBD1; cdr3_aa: CASSVTGTGEETQYF; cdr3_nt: TGTGCCAGCAGTGTTACCGGGACAGGGGAAGAGACCCAGTACTTC
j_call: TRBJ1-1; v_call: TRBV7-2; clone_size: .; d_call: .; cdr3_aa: CASSQSSGGGGTEAFF; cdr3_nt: TGTGCCAGCAGCCAGAGTTCGGGGGGAGGGGGCACTGAAGCTTTCTTT
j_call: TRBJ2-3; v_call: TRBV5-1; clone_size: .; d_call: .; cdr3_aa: CASSLGPYLSTDTQYF; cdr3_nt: TGCGCCAGCAGCCTCGGGCCATACCTGAGCACAGATACGCAGTATTTT
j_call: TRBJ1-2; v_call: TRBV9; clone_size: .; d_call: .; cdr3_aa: CASSIYWTSGYTF; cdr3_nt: TGTGCCAGCAGCATCTACTGGACATCGGGCTACACCTTC
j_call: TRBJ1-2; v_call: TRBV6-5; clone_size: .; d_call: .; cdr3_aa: CASSGNNKGYTF; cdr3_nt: TGTGCCAGCAGTGGTAACAATAAAGGCTACACCTTC
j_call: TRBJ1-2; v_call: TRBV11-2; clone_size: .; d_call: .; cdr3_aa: CASSLGGGYGYTF; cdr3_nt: TGTGCCAGCAGCTTAGGGGGGGGCTATGGCTACACCTTC
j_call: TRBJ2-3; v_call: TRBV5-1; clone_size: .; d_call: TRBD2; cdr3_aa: CASSWGTSTSTDTQYF; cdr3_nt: TGCGCCAGCAGCTGGGGGACTAGCACTAGCACAGATACGCAGTATTTT
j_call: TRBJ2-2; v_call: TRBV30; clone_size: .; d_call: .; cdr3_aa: CAWSVSLGRSGTGELFF; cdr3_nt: TGTGCCTGGAGTGTTTCCCTCGGGAGATCTGGCACCGGGGAGCTGTTTTTT
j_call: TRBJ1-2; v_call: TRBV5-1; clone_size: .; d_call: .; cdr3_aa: CASSLEGTANYGYTF; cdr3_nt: TGCGCCAGCAGCCTGGAAGGGACGGCTAACTATGGCTACACCTTC
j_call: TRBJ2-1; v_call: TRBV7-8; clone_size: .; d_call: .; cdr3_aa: CASSLSMENLKFGLGFF; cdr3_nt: TGTGCCAGCAGCTTAAGTATGGAAAATTTGAAGTTCGGACTGGGGTTCTTC